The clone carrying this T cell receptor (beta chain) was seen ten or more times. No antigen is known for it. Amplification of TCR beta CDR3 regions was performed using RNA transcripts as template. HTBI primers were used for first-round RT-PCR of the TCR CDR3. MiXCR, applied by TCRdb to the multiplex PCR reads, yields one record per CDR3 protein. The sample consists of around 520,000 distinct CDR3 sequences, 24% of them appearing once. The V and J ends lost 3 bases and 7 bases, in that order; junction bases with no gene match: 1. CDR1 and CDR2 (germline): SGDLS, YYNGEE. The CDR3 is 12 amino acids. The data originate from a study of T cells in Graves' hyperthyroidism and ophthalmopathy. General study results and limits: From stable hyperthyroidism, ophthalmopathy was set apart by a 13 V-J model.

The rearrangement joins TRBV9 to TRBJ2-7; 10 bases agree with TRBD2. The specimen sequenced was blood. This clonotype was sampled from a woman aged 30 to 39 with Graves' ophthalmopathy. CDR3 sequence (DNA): TGTGCCAGCAGCGAGCGGGGGGGTGAGCAGTACTTC. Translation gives CASSERGGEQYF.